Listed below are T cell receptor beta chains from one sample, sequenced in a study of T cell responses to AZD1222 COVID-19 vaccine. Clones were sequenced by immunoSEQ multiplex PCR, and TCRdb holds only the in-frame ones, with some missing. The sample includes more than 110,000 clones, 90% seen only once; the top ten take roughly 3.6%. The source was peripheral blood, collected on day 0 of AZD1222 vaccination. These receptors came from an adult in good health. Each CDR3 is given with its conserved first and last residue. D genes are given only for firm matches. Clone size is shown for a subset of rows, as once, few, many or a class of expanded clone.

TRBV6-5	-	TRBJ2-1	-	CASSYRENVNEQFF	TGTGCCAGCAGTTACAGGGAGAACGTCAATGAGCAGTTCTTC
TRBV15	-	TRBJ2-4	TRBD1	CATSRDLQGKNIQYF	TGTGCCACCAGCAGAGATTTACAGGGGAAAAACATTCAGTACTTC
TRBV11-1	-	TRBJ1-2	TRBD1	CASSSQGRDGYTF	TGTGCCAGCAGCTCACAGGGGCGGGATGGCTACACCTTC
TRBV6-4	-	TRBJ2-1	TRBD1	CASRGGSYNEQFF	TGTGCCAGTCGAGGGGGCAGCTACAATGAGCAGTTCTTC
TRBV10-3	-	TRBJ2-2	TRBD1	CAIRTGTGGTGELFF	TGTGCCATCAGAACCGGGACAGGGGGAACCGGGGAGCTGTTTTTT
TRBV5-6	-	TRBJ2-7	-	CASSRTGYEQYF	TGTGCCAGCAGCCGGACCGGTTACGAGCAGTACTTC
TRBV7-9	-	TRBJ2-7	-	CASSLRQSYEQYF	TGTGCCAGCAGCTTAAGGCAGAGCTACGAGCAGTACTTC
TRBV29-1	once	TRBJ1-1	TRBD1	CSATTGGDTEAFF	TGCAGCGCTACGACAGGGGGGGACACTGAAGCTTTCTTT
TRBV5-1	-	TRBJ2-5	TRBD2	CATGPGLTIGTQYF	TGCGCCACCGGTCCGGGACTAACTATCGGGACCCAGTACTTC
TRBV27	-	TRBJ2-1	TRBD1	CASSHRGDYNEQFF	TGTGCCAGCAGTCACAGGGGAGACTACAATGAGCAGTTCTTC
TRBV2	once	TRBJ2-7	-	CASSSTFLLSEQYF	TGTGCCAGCAGCTCGACATTTCTTTTGTCCGAGCAGTACTTC
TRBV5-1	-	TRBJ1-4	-	CASSSRGGEEKLFF	TGCGCCAGCAGCTCAAGGGGAGGCGAGGAAAAACTGTTTTTT
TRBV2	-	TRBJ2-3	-	CASSVGSTDTQYF	TGTGCCAGCAGTGTGGGCAGCACAGATACGCAGTATTTT
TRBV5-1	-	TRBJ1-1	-	CASSSPVPGVAEAFF	TGCGCCAGCAGCTCCCCAGTGCCGGGCGTCGCTGAAGCTTTCTTT
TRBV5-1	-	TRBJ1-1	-	CASSLESSPEAFF	TGCGCCAGCAGCTTGGAATCTTCGCCTGAAGCTTTCTTT
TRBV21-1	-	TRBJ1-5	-	CASSKEASDEEDGNQPQHF	TGTGCCAGCAGCAAAGAGGCAAGTGATGAAGAAGATGGGAACCAGCCCCAGCATTTT
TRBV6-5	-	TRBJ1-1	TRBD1	CASSYSGQGGDTEAFF	TGTGCCAGCAGTTACTCCGGACAGGGGGGAGACACTGAAGCTTTCTTT
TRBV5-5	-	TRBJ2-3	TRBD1	CASRPRTGGLTTDTQYF	TGTGCCAGCAGACCGCGGACAGGGGGCTTGACGACAGATACGCAGTATTTT
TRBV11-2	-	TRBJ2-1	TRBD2	CASSLVLSPGLAMNEQFF	TGTGCCAGCAGCTTAGTCCTCTCGCCGGGACTAGCGATGAATGAGCAGTTCTTC
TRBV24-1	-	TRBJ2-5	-	CATSPTYPQETQYF	TGTGCCACCAGTCCTACGTACCCGCAAGAGACCCAGTACTTC
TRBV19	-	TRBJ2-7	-	CASSPVTLGEQYF	TGTGCCAGTAGCCCAGTTACCTTGGGGGAGCAGTACTTC
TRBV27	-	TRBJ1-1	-	CASSLTGFTEAFF	TGTGCCAGCAGTCTTACGGGTTTCACTGAAGCTTTCTTT
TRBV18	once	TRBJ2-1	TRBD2	CASSPSGKGSEQFF	TGTGCCAGCTCACCTAGCGGGAAAGGGAGTGAGCAGTTCTTC
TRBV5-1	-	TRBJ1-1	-	CASSLEGRTNTEAFF	TGCGCCAGCAGCTTGGAGGGCAGGACGAACACTGAAGCTTTCTTT
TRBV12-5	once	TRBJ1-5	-	CASGLGLTGPQHF	TGTGCTAGTGGTTTGGGGCTTACGGGTCCCCAGCATTTT
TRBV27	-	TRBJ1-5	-	CASRGDAGPNSNQPQHF	TGTGCCAGCAGGGGAGATGCTGGACCAAATAGCAATCAGCCCCAGCATTTT
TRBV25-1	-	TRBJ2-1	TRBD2	CASSDPRLADFYNEQFF	TGTGCCAGCAGTGACCCTCGACTAGCGGACTTTTACAATGAGCAGTTCTTC
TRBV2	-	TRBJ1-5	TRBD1	CASSRTGGFQPQHF	TGTGCCAGCAGTCGGACAGGGGGCTTTCAGCCCCAGCATTTT
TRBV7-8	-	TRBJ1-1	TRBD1	CASSYRGDTEAFF	TGTGCCAGCAGCTACAGGGGGGACACTGAAGCTTTCTTT
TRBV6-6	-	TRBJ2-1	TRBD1	CASSLGQISYNEQFF	TGTGCCAGCAGTTTGGGACAGATCTCCTACAATGAGCAGTTCTTC
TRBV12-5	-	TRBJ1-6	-	CASGLGRTVFGLNSPLHF	TGTGCTAGTGGTTTGGGCCGGACAGTATTTGGGCTTAATTCACCCCTCCACTTT
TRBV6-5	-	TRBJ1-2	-	CASSYSGVGQGNGYTF	TGTGCCAGCAGTTACTCGGGTGTCGGTCAGGGGAACGGCTACACCTTC
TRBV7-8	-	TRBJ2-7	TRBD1	CASSLIYRGRLPANISYEQYF	TGTGCCAGCAGCTTGATTTACAGGGGGCGCTTACCGGCCAACATTTCCTACGAGCAGTACTTC
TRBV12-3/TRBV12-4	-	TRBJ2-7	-	CASSFGVAYEQYF	TGTGCCAGCAGTTTCGGCGTAGCCTACGAGCAGTACTTC
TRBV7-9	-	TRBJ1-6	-	CASGLGTGNSPLHF	TGTGCCAGCGGTTTAGGGACGGGTAATTCACCCCTCCACTTT
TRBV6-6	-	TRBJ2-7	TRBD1	CAIRQGSSYEQYF	TGTGCCATTCGACAGGGAAGCTCCTACGAGCAGTACTTC
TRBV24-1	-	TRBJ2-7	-	CATSDLSPRGHEQYF	TGTGCCACCAGTGATTTGAGCCCCCGGGGCCACGAGCAGTACTTC
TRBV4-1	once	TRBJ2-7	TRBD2	CASSQVLAGGNYEQYF	TGCGCCAGCAGCCAAGTGCTAGCGGGAGGCAACTACGAGCAGTACTTC
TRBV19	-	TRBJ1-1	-	CASTYGPRGRTEAFF	TGTGCCAGTACCTACGGCCCCAGGGGAAGGACTGAAGCTTTCTTT
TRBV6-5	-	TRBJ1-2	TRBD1	CASSPQEGTGYGYTF	TGTGCCAGCAGTCCACAGGAGGGGACAGGCTATGGCTACACCTTC
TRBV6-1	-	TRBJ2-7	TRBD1	CASSEARTGQTYEQYF	TGTGCCAGCAGTGAGGCCCGGACAGGGCAAACCTACGAGCAGTACTTC
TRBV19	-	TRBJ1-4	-	CASSQTATNEKLFF	TGTGCCAGTAGCCAGACTGCAACTAATGAAAAACTGTTTTTT